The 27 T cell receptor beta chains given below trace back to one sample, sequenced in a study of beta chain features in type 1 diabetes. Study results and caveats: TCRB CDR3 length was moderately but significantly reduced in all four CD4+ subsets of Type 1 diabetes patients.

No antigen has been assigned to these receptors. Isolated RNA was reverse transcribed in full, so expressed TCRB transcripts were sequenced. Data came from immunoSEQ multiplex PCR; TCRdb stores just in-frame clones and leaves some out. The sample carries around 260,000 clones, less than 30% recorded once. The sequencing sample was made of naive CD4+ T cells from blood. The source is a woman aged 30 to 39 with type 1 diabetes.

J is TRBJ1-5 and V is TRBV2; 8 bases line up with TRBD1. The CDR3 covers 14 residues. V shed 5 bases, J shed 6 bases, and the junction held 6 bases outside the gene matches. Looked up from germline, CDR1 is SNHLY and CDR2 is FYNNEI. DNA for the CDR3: TGTGCCAGCAGTCGACAGGGGCTCTTTCAGCCCCAGCATTTT. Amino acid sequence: CASSRQGLFQPQHF.

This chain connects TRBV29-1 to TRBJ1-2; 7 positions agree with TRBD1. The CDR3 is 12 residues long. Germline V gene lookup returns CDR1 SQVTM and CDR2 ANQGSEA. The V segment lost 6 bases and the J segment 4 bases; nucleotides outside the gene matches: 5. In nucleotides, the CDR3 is TGCAGCGTCCCCCAGGGGGTCTATGGCTACACCTTC. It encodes CSVPQGVYGYTF.

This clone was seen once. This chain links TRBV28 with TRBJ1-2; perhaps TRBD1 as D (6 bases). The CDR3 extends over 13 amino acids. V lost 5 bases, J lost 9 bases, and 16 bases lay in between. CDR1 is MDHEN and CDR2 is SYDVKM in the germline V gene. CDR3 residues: CASSTDYRERYTF. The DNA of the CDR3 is TGTGCCAGCAGTACCGATTACAGGGAGCGCTACACCTTC.

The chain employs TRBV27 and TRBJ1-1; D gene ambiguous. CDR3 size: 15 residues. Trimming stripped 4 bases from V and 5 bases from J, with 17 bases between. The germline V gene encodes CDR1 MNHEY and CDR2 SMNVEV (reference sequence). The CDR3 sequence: CASSSVFGSGTEAFF. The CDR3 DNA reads TGTGCCAGCAGTTCCGTGTTTGGATCGGGGACTGAAGCTTTCTTT.

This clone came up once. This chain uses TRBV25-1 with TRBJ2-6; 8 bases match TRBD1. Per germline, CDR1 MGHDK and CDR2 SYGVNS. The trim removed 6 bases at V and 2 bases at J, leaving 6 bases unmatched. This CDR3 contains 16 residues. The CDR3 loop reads CASSFGTGTGANVLTF. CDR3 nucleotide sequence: TGTGCCAGCAGCTTCGGGACAGGAACTGGGGCCAACGTCCTGACTTTC.

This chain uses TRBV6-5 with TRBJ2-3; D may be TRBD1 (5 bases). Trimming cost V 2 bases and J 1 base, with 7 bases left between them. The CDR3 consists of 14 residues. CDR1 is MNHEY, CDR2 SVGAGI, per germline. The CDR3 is CASSYGRGTDTQYF. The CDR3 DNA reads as TGTGCCAGCAGTTACGGCAGGGGCACAGATACGCAGTATTTT.

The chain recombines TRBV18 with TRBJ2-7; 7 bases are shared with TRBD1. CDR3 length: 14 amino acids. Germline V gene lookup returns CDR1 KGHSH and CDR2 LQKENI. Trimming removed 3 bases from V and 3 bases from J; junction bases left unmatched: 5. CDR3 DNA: TGTGCCAGCTCACCCGGACAGGACCGCTACGAGCAGTACTTC. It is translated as CASSPGQDRYEQYF.

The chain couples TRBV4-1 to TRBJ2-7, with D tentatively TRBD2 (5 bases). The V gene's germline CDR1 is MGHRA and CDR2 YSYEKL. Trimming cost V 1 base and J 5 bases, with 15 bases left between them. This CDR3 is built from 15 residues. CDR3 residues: CASSQVGRRANEQYF. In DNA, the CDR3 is TGCGCCAGCAGCCAAGTTGGCAGGCGGGCCAACGAGCAGTACTTC.

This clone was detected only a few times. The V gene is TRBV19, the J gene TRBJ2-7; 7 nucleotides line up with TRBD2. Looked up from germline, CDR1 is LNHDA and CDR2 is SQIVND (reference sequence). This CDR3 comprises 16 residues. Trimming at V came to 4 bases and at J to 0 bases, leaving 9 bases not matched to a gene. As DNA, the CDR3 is TGTGCCAGTAGTAAAGGCGCGGGCGGGAGCTCCTACGAGCAGTACTTC. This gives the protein CASSKGAGGSSYEQYF.

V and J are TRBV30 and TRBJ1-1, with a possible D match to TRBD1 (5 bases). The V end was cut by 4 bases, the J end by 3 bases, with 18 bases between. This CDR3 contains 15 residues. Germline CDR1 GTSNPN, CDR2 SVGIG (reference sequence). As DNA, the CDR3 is TGTGCCTGGACAGCGGGAATAGGGGAGGACACTGAAGCTTTCTTT. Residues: CAWTAGIGEDTEAFF.

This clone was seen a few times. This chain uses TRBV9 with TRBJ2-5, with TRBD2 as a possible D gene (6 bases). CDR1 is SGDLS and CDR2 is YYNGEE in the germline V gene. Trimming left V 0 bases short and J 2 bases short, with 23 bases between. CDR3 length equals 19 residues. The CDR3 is CASSVAPSIAGRLQETQYF. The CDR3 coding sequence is TGTGCCAGCAGCGTAGCCCCCTCCATAGCAGGGAGGTTACAAGAGACCCAGTACTTC.

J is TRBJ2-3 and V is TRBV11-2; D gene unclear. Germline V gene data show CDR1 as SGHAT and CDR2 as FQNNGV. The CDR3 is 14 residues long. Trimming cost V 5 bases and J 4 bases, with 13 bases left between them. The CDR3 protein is CASSARGLSDTQYF. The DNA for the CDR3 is TGTGCCAGCAGCGCGCGCGGCCTTTCAGATACGCAGTATTTT.

The CDR3 nucleotides are TGTGCCAGCAGCACCCGGGACAGGGCCTATAACTATGGCTACACCTTC. Translation: CASSTRDRAYNYGYTF. V and J are TRBV11-2 and TRBJ1-2; TRBD1 aligns across 9 bases. The germline CDR1 and CDR2 sequences are SGHAT and FQNNGV. The CDR3 totals 16 residues. With 5 bases clipped from V and 1 base from J, the junction kept 8 bases outside the gene matches.

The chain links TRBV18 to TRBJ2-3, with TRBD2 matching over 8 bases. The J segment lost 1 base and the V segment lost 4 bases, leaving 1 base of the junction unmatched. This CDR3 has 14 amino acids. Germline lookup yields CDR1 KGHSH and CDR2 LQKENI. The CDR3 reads CASSLGLGTDTQYF. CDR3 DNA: TGTGCCAGCTCACTGGGACTAGGCACAGATACGCAGTATTTT.

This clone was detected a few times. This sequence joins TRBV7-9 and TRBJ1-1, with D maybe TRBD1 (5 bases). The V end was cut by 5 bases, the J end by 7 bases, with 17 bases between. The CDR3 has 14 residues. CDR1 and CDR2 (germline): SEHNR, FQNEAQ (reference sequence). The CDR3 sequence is CASSPGQGIGEAFF. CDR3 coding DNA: TGTGCCAGCAGCCCAGGCCAGGGAATTGGTGAAGCTTTCTTT.

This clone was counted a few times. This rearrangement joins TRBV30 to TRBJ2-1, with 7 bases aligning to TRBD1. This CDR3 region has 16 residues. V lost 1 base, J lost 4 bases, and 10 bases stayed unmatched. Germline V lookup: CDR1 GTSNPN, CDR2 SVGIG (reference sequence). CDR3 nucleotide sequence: TGTGCCTGGAGTGAGTTAGGGACAGCTCCTTACAATGAGCAGTTCTTC. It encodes CAWSELGTAPYNEQFF.

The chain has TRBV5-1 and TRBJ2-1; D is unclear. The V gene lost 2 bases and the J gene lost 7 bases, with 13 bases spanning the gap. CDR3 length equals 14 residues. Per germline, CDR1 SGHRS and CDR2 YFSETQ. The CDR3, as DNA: TGCGCCAGCAGCTTAGGCGGCCTGGAGAATGAGCAGTTCTTC. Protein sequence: CASSLGGLENEQFF. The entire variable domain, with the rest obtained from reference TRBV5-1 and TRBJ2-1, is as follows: KAGVTQTPRYLIKTRGQQVTLSCSPISGHRSVSWYQQTPGQGLQFLFEYFSETQRNKGNFPGRFSGRQFSNSRSEMNVSTLELGDSALYLCASSLGGLENEQFFGPGTRLTVL.

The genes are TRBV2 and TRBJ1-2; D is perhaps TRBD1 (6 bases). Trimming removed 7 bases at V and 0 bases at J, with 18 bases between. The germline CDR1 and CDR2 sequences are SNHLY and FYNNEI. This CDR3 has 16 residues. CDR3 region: CASTKFRDTANYGYTF. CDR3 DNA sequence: TGTGCCAGCACCAAGTTTCGGGACACAGCTAACTATGGCTACACCTTC.

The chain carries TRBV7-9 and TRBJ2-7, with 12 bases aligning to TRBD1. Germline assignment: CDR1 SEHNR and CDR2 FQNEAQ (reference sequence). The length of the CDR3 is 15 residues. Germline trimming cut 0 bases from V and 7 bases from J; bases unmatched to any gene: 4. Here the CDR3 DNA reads TGTGCCAGCAGCTTAGCCGGGACAGGGGGCTCTGAGCAGTACTTC. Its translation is CASSLAGTGGSEQYF.

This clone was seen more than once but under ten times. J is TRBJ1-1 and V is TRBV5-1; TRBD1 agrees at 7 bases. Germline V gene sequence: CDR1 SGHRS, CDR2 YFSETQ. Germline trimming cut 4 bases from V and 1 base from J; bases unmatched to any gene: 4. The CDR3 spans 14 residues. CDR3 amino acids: CASSGDRANTEAFF. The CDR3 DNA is TGCGCCAGCAGCGGAGACAGGGCGAACACTGAAGCTTTCTTT.

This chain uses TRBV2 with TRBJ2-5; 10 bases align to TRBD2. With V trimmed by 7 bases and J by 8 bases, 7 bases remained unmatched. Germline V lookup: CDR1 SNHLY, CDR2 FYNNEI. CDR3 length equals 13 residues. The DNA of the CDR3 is TGTGCCAGCACGGCTAGCGGGGGCCGAACCCAGTACTTC. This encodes CASTASGGRTQYF.

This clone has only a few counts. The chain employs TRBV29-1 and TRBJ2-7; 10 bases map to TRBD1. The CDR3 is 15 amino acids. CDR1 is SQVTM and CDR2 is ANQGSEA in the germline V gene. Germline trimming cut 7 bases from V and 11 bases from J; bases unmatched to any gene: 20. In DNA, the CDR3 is TGCAGCGCCGTAGCAGGTGTTCTCGGACAGGGGGTTGAGTACTTC. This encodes CSAVAGVLGQGVEYF.

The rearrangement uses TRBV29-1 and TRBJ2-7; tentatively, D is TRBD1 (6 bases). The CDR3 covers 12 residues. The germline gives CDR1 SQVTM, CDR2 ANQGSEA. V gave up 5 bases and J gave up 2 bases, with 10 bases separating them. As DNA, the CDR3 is TGCAGCGTTCAGGGACAAACCTACGAGCAGTACTTC. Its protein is CSVQGQTYEQYF.

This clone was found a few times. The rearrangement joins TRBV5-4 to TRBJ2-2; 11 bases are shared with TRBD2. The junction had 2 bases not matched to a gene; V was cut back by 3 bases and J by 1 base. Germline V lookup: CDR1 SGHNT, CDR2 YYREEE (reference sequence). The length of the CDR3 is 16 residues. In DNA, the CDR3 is TGTGCCAGCAGCTCCGGGACTAGCGGGAACACCGGGGAGCTGTTTTTT. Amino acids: CASSSGTSGNTGELFF.

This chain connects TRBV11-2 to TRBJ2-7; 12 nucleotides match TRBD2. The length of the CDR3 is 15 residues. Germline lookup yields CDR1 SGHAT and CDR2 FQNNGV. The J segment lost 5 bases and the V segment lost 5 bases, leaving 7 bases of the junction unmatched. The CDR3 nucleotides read TGTGCCAGCAGCCAACGGACTAGCGGGATGAACGAGCAGTACTTC. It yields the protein CASSQRTSGMNEQYF. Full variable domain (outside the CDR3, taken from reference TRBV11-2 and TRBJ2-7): EAGVAQSPRYKIIEKRQSVAFWCNPISGHATLYWYQQILGQGPKLLIQFQNNGVVDDSQLPKDRFSAERLKGVDSTLKIQPAKLEDSAVYLCASSQRTSGMNEQYFGPGTRLTVT.

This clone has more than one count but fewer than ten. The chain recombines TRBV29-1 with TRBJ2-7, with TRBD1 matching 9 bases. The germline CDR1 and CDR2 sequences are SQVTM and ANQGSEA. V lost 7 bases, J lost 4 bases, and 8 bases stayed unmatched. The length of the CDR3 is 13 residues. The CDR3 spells CSADRGEGYEQYF. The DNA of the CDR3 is TGCAGCGCCGACAGGGGGGAGGGTTACGAGCAGTACTTC.

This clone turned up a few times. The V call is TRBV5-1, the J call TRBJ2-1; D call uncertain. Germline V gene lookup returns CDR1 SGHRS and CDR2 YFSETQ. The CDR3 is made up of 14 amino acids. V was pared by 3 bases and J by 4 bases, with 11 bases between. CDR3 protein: CASSSRLGYNEQFF. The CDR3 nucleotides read TGCGCCAGCAGCTCCCGACTCGGATACAATGAGCAGTTCTTC.